This TCR beta chain was sequenced during a study of OX40 agonist ivuxolimab in advanced cancers. Study background: With ivuxolimab, an agonistic anti-OX40 (CD134) antibody, patients were treated. Allowance was made for prior anti-PD-1, anti-PD-L1 or anti-CTLA-4 therapy, and about 40% had some. Broader study findings: Low normalized T-cell clonal expansion was additionally recorded for some nonresponders.

Germline V gene data show CDR1 as LNHDA and CDR2 as SQIVND (reference sequence). The CDR3 has 14 residues. The V end was cut by 3 bases, the J end by 1 base, with 10 bases between. The table came from immunoSEQ multiplex PCR; TCRdb's copy has only in-frame clones and leaves some out. The table lists tens of thousands of clones, approximately 92% of them singletons, with approximately 7% in the top ten. Note on this clone: Its target is not known.

The sequencing used CD4+ or CD8+ T cells sorted from blood, collected in a trial of the OX40 agonist ivuxolimab. The clonotype originates from an adult with an advanced solid tumor such as melanoma, head and neck, liver or kidney cancer. This chain links TRBV19 with TRBJ2-7, with a weak D call TRBD1 (6 bases). Here the CDR3 DNA reads TGTGCCAGTAGTATGGACAGAAATTCCTACGAGCAGTACTTC. Protein sequence: CASSMDRNSYEQYF.